This TCR beta chain stems from a study of blood T cell repertoires in COVID-19. The germline V gene has CDR1 MNHEY and CDR2 SVGAGI. Trimming cost V 6 bases and J 0 bases; bases outside gene matches: 3. The CDR3 contains 15 residues. The repertoire was sequenced with immunoSEQ multiplex PCR; TCRdb's copy has only in-frame clones and lacks some. Of about 53,000 clones in the sample, over 90% were seen once. Sequenced input: peripheral blood. The chain recombines TRBV6-5 with TRBJ2-2; 8 bases agree with TRBD1. This receptor was obtained from a human donor in a cohort sampled during active COVID-19. The CDR3 coding sequence is TGTGCCAGCAGCTGGACAGGGACGAACACCGGGGAGCTGTTTTTT. Amino acid sequence: CASSWTGTNTGELFF.